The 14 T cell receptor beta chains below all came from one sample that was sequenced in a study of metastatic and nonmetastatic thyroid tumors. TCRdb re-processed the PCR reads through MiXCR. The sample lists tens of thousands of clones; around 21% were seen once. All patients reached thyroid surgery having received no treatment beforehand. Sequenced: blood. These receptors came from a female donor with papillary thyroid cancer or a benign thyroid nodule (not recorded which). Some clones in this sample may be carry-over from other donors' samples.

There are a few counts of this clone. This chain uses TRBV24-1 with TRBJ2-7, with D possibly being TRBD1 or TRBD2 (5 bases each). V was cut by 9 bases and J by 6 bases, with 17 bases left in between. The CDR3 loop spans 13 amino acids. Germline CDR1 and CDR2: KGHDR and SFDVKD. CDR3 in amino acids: CATPEGPTSEQYF. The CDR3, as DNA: TGTGCCACCCCCGAGGGGCCCACGTCCGAGCAGTACTTC.

This chain's CDR3 is CASSQGTGAGYTF. CDR3 DNA sequence: TGTGCCAGCAGCCAAGGGACAGGGGCTGGCTACACCTTC. The rearrangement joins TRBV3-1 to TRBJ1-2; 9 nucleotides match TRBD1. The CDR3 has 13 residues. Germline assignment: CDR1 LGHDT and CDR2 YNNKEL (reference sequence). V gave up 1 base and J gave up 7 bases; unmatched junction bases: 1.

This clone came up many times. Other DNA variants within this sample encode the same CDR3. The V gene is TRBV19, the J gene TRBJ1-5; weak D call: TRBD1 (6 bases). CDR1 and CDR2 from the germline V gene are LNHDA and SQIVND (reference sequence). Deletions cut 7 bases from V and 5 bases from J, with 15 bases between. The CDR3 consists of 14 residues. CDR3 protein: CASNPDSSYQPQHF. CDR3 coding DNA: TGTGCCAGTAATCCGGACAGCTCTTATCAGCCCCAGCATTTT.

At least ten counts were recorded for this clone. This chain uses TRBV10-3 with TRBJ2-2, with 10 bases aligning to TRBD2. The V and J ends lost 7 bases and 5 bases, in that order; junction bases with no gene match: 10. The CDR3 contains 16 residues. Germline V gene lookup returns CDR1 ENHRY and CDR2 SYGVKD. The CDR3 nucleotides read TGTGCCATCATGGTCGTCCCTAGCGGGAGTACCGGGGAGCTGTTTTTT. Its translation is CAIMVVPSGSTGELFF.

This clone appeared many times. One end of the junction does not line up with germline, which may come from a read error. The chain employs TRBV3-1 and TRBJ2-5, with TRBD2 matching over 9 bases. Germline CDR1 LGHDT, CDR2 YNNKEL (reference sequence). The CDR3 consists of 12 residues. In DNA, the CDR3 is TGTGCCAGCAGCCAAGACGGTGCGGGGGGGAACTTC. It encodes CASSQDGAGGNF.

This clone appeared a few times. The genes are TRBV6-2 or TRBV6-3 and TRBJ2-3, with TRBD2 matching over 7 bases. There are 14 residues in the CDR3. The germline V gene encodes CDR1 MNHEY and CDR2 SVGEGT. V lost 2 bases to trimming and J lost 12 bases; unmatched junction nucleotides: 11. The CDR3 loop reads CASSYLGGSGTQYF. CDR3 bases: TGTGCCAGCAGTTACCTCGGGGGGTCCGGCACTCAGTATTTT.

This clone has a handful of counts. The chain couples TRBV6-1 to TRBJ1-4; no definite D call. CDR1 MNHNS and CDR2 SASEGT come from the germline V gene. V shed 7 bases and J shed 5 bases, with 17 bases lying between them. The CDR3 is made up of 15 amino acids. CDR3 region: CASIDPGEYNEKLFF. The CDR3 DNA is TGTGCCAGCATCGACCCTGGTGAGTACAATGAAAAACTGTTTTTT.

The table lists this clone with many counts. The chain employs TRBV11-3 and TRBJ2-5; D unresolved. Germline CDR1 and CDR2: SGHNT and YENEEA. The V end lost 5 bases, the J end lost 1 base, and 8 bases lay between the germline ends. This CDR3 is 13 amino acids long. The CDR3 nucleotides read TGTGCCAGCAGCCCGACTGGCCAAGAGACCCAGTACTTC. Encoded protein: CASSPTGQETQYF.

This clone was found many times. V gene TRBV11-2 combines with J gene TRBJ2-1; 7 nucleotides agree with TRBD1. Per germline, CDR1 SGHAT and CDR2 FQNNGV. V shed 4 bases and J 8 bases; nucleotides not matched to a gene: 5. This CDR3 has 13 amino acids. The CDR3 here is CASSSTGLHEQFF. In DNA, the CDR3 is TGTGCCAGCAGCTCGACAGGGCTCCATGAGCAGTTCTTC.

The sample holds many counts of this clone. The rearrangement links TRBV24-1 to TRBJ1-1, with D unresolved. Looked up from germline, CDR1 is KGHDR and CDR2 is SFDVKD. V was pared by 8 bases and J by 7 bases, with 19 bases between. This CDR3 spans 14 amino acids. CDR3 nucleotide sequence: TGTGCCACCATCTGGCCGGTCTCCCGAGGTGAAGCTTTCTTT. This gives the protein CATIWPVSRGEAFF.

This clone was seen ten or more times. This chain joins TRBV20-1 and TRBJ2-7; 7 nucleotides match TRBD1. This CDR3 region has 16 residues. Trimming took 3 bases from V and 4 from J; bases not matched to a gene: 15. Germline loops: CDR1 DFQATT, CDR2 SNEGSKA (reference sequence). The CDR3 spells CSASPPLGGMGYEQYF. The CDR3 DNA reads TGCAGTGCTAGCCCGCCCCTAGGGGGCATGGGGTACGAGCAGTACTTC.

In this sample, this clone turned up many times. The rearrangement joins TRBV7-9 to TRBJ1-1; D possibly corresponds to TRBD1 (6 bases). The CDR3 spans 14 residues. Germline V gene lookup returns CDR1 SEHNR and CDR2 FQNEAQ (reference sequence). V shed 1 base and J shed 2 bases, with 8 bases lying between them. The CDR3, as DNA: TGTGCCAGCAGCTTAGGGGGGGCAAACACTGAAGCTTTCTTT. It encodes CASSLGGANTEAFF.

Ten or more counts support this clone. The CDR3 coding sequence is TGTGCCTGGAGTTGGGGTCAAGGCACTGAAGCTTTCTTT. Protein sequence: CAWSWGQGTEAFF. The rearrangement joins TRBV30 to TRBJ1-1; D is undetermined. CDR1 and CDR2 (germline): GTSNPN, SVGIG (reference sequence). The CDR3 spans 13 residues. Deletions cut 2 bases from V and 4 bases from J, with 11 bases between.

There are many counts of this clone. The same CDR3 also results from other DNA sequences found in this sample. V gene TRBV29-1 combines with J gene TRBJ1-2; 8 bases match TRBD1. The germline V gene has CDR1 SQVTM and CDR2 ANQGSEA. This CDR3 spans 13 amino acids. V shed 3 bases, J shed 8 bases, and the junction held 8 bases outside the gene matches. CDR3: CSVDLTGARGYTF. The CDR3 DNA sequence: TGCAGCGTTGACTTGACAGGGGCGAGGGGCTACACCTTC.